Below, one T cell receptor beta chain is given with its context. Its target is unknown. Compared with germline, one end of the junction differs, possibly owing to a read error. This sample is drawn from a study of type 1 regulatory T cells. Across the study: This in vitro CD4 product, T-allo10, is enriched for Tr1 cells and alloantigen-specific.

Study observations and caveats: Tr1 cells had a more restricted TCR repertoire than non-Tr1 cells.

Germline V gene lookup returns CDR1 SGHTA and CDR2 FQGTGA. The CDR3 has 13 residues. Using its own MiXCR run on the reads, TCRdb lists one record per CDR3 protein. Of tens of thousands of distinct CDR3 sequences listed, 55% to 65% are singletons. This chain uses TRBV7-3 with TRBJ2-2; perhaps TRBD2 as D (6 bases). The sequence derives from a human donor in good health. Sequenced: cultured non-Tr1 T cells, either the whole culture or a sorted T cell fraction (not recorded which). In DNA form, the CDR3 reads TGTGCCAGCAGCTCCCAAAGCGGCGGGGAGCTTTTTTTT. As protein: CASSSQSGGELFF.